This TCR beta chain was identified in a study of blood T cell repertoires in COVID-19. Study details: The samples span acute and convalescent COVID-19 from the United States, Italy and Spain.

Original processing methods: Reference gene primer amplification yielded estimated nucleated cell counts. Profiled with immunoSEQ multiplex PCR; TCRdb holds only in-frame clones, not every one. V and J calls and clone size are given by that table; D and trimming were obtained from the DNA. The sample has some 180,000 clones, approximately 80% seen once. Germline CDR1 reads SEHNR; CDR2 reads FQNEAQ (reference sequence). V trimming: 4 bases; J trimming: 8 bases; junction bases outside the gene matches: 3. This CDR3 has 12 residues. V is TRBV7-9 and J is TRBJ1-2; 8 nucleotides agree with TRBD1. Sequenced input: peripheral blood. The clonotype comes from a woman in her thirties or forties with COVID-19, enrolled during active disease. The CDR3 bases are TGTGCCAGCAGCTGGGGGGACAGGGGCTACACCTTC. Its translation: CASSWGDRGYTF.